One and the same sample provided the 22 T cell receptor beta chains below, sequenced in a study of blood T cell repertoires in COVID-19. The repertoire was sequenced with immunoSEQ multiplex PCR; TCRdb's copy has only in-frame clones and lacks some. This sample has over 150,000 clones, with 80% to 90% found just once. Sequenced input: peripheral blood. All receptors come from a human donor in a cohort sampled during active COVID-19.

J is TRBJ2-1 and V is TRBV6-5; maybe TRBD1 (6 bases). This CDR3 region has 13 residues. Germline loops: CDR1 MNHEY, CDR2 SVGAGI. Trimming took 6 bases from V and 3 from J, leaving 9 bases between them. CDR3 nucleotide sequence: TGTGCCAGCAGCATGGACAGCTACAATGAGCAGTTCTTC. Protein product: CASSMDSYNEQFF.

This clone was seen only a few times. The genes are TRBV2 and TRBJ2-3; maybe TRBD2 (6 bases). The CDR3 loop spans 16 amino acids. Germline V gives CDR1 SNHLY, CDR2 FYNNEI. Trimming took 1 base from V and 4 from J, leaving 15 bases between them. This CDR3 reads CASSEEARRDSDTQYF. CDR3 DNA sequence: TGTGCCAGCAGTGAAGAGGCTAGAAGGGACTCAGATACGCAGTATTTT.

As regards this clone: Other DNA sequences from this sample encode an identical CDR3 as well. This CDR3 is CASSSGQNTEAFF. The CDR3 bases are TGTGCCAGCTCCTCGGGACAGAACACTGAAGCTTTCTTT. The chain employs TRBV18 and TRBJ1-1; D is perhaps TRBD1 (6 bases). Germline loops: CDR1 KGHSH, CDR2 LQKENI. This CDR3 is 13 amino acids long. Trimming shortened V by 6 bases and J by 1 base, and 9 bases separated the two germline ends.

This chain joins TRBV5-1 and TRBJ2-7; possibly TRBD1 for D (5 bases). CDR1 and CDR2 (germline): SGHRS, YFSETQ. The CDR3 sequence is 15 residues long. The V gene lost 3 bases and the J gene lost 5 bases, with 18 bases spanning the gap. The CDR3 region has the DNA TGCGCCAGCAGCTCGGCCCCTGCAGGGCCCCACGAGCAGTACTTC. This sequence encodes CASSSAPAGPHEQYF.

V usage is TRBV25-1 and J usage is TRBJ2-4; weak D call: TRBD1 (6 bases). From germline, CDR1 is MGHDK and CDR2 SYGVNS. V lost 4 bases and J lost 11, with 9 bases in between. The CDR3 is made up of 11 amino acids. CDR3 in DNA: TGTGCCAGCAGTGTACAGGGCGTTCAGTACTTC. Translating it yields CASSVQGVQYF.

The chain couples TRBV28 to TRBJ2-7; TRBD2 agrees at 13 bases. Per the germline V gene, CDR1 is MDHEN and CDR2 is SYDVKM. Losses at the gene ends were 6 bases for V and 0 bases for J; bases not matched to a gene: 2. The CDR3 spans 15 residues. CDR3 region: CASRRTSGSSYEQYF. The CDR3, as DNA: TGTGCCAGCAGGAGGACTAGCGGGAGCTCCTACGAGCAGTACTTC.

The chain joins TRBV5-6 to TRBJ2-7; D gene uncertain. V was cut by 4 bases and J by 2 bases, with 7 bases left in between. Germline V gene sequence: CDR1 SGHDT, CDR2 YYEEEE. The CDR3 is made up of 12 amino acids. CDR3 bases: TGTGCCAGCAGCCGCGTGGCCTACGAGCAGTACTTC. Translating gives CASSRVAYEQYF.

This chain connects TRBV18 to TRBJ1-4; D not certain. The V end lost 2 bases, the J end lost 0 bases, and 16 bases lay between the germline ends. The CDR3 sequence is 18 residues long. Looked up from germline, CDR1 is KGHSH and CDR2 is LQKENI. The chain's CDR3 is CASSPRPQVSATNEKLFF. The CDR3, as DNA: TGTGCCAGCTCACCAAGGCCCCAAGTGAGCGCAACTAATGAAAAACTGTTTTTT.

J is TRBJ2-2 and V is TRBV28; 8 nucleotides agree with TRBD1. The CDR3 has 17 residues. Trimming took 7 bases from V and 1 from J; bases not matched to a gene: 11. Germline V gene data show CDR1 as MDHEN and CDR2 as SYDVKM. CDR3 DNA sequence: TGTGCCAGCAATCTAGGTTTCGGGACAGGGAACACCGGGGAGCTGTTTTTT. Translating gives CASNLGFGTGNTGELFF.

The chain is built from TRBV19 and TRBJ2-2; 7 positions match TRBD1. Looked up from germline, CDR1 is LNHDA and CDR2 is SQIVND (reference sequence). The CDR3 is 19 residues long. With 2 bases clipped from V and 1 base from J, the junction kept 13 bases outside the gene matches. The CDR3 region has the DNA TGTGCCAGTAGTATAAGAAGAGGTTGGGGGACAGAGAACACCGGGGAGCTGTTTTTT. Its protein product is CASSIRRGWGTENTGELFF.

The genes are TRBV11-2 and TRBJ2-7, with a weak D call TRBD2 (5 bases). The CDR3 is 14 amino acids. The germline V and J ends were trimmed by 5 bases and 2 bases, with 13 bases remaining between them. Germline V gene data show CDR1 as SGHAT and CDR2 as FQNNGV. The CDR3 DNA reads as TGTGCCAGCAGCCCGCGGTTGACTACCTACGAGCAGTACTTC. Translating gives CASSPRLTTYEQYF.

The genes are TRBV5-4 and TRBJ2-5; a possible D gene is TRBD1 (9 bases). The germline CDR1 and CDR2 sequences are SGHNT and YYREEE (reference sequence). The CDR3 has 14 residues. The V end lost 4 bases, the J end lost 7 bases, and 17 bases lay between the germline ends. CDR3 in amino acids: CASSPVAGQGTQYF. CDR3 DNA sequence: TGTGCCAGCAGCCCCGTAGCGGGACAGGGGACCCAGTACTTC.

The CDR3 spells CASSPRAGHTDTQYF. The DNA of the CDR3 is TGTGCCAGCAGTCCCCGGGCAGGGCACACAGATACGCAGTATTTT. The rearrangement joins TRBV6-5 to TRBJ2-3, with D perhaps TRBD1 (5 bases). This CDR3 is built from 15 residues. The germline V gene has CDR1 MNHEY and CDR2 SVGAGI. Trimming removed 5 bases at V and 2 bases at J, with 14 bases between.

This chain uses TRBV18 with TRBJ1-1; the D gene is possibly TRBD1 (5 bases). V gave up 2 bases and J gave up 7 bases, with 17 bases separating them. Germline loops: CDR1 KGHSH, CDR2 LQKENI. This CDR3 spans 15 amino acids. The CDR3 DNA reads TGTGCCAGCTCACCAGGAGGGTCAAGGGGCCTTGAAGCTTTCTTT. The encoded protein is CASSPGGSRGLEAFF.

This clone was detected a few times. The V and J genes are TRBV5-1 and TRBJ2-7; 7 bases are shared with TRBD2. Trimming removed 4 bases from V and 7 bases from J; junction bases left unmatched: 11. CDR3 length: 14 amino acids. Per the germline V gene, CDR1 is SGHRS and CDR2 is YFSETQ. CDR3 sequence reads: CASSPQGGTWEQYF. In DNA, the CDR3 is TGCGCCAGCAGCCCCCAGGGAGGGACGTGGGAGCAGTACTTC.

V is TRBV28 and J is TRBJ2-3, with TRBD1 identical over 8 bases. This CDR3 has 14 amino acids. V trimming: 3 bases; J trimming: 7 bases; junction bases outside the gene matches: 6. Germline values: CDR1 MDHEN, CDR2 SYDVKM. The CDR3, as DNA: TGTGCCAGCAGTTTGGCCGCAGGGGGCTATACGCAGTATTTT. This translates into CASSLAAGGYTQYF. Looking up the rest from reference TRBV28 and TRBJ2-3 gives the full variable domain: DVKVTQSSRYLVKRTGEKVFLECVQDMDHENMFWYRQDPGLGLRLIYFSYDVKMKEKGDIPEGYSVSREKKERFSLILESASTNQTSMYLCASSLAAGGYTQYFGPGTRLTVL.

This rearrangement joins TRBV4-1 to TRBJ2-5; D unclear. V shed 2 bases and J shed 5 bases, with 9 bases lying between them. The CDR3 runs to 13 residues. Per germline, CDR1 MGHRA and CDR2 YSYEKL. In DNA, the CDR3 is TGCGCCAGCAGCCAATTAGTTATCGAGACCCAGTACTTC. This translates into CASSQLVIETQYF.

This chain connects TRBV7-8 to TRBJ2-7; 9 positions agree with TRBD2. The V segment lost 5 bases and the J segment 0 bases; nucleotides outside the gene matches: 14. The CDR3 runs 18 residues. Germline CDR1 and CDR2: SGHVS and FQNEAQ. The CDR3 region is CASSKGILTSGYSYEQYF. CDR3 bases: TGTGCCAGCAGCAAGGGGATCCTAACTAGCGGGTACTCCTACGAGCAGTACTTC.

The chain has TRBV27 and TRBJ2-7; no clear D gene. The CDR3 has 13 amino acids. Germline CDR1 is MNHEY and CDR2 is SMNVEV (reference sequence). Trimming took off 4 bases at V and 0 bases at J, with 7 bases between the two ends. The DNA of the CDR3 is TGTGCCAGCAGTTGGGCCCGCTCCTACGAGCAGTACTTC. It specifies CASSWARSYEQYF.

This clone was counted between two and nine times. V is TRBV24-1 and J is TRBJ2-5; D not resolved. This CDR3 comprises 16 residues. The germline gives CDR1 KGHDR, CDR2 SFDVKD. V was shortened by 2 bases and J by 3 bases, with 15 bases between the two germline ends. The CDR3 region is CATSDSVSPNKETQYF. DNA of the CDR3: TGTGCCACCAGTGATTCCGTCTCGCCCAACAAAGAGACCCAGTACTTC.

The chain joins TRBV2 to TRBJ2-7; 7 bases fit TRBD1. Germline CDR1 reads SNHLY; CDR2 reads FYNNEI. V was clipped by 6 bases and J by 0 bases; unmatched bases: 2. CDR3 size: 13 residues. The CDR3 spells CASRGDSSYEQYF. In nucleotides, the CDR3 is TGTGCCAGCAGAGGGGACAGCTCCTACGAGCAGTACTTC.

The rearrangement links TRBV10-2 to TRBJ1-5, with D possibly matching TRBD1 (5 bases). Germline lookup yields CDR1 WSHSY and CDR2 SAAADI. The ends were cut back, 6 bases at V and 4 bases at J, with 13 bases in the middle. The CDR3 is made up of 14 amino acids. CDR3 residues: CASRDGHLNQPQHF. The CDR3 DNA sequence: TGCGCCAGCAGGGACGGACACTTAAATCAGCCCCAGCATTTT.